This TCR beta chain was captured by sequencing in a study of control samples from healthy donors and cancer patients. Profiling relied on immunoSEQ multiplex PCR, and the TCRdb table lists in-frame clones only, not all of them. The sample includes around 76,000 clones, 89% of them seen just once. The V end was cut by 2 bases, the J end by 8 bases, with 13 bases between. Germline CDR1 is ENHRY and CDR2 is SYGVKD. This CDR3 has 14 residues. V and J are TRBV10-3 and TRBJ1-3; tentatively, D is TRBD1 (5 bases). The sample comprised PBMCs. This TCR came from a woman aged 45-59 years with colorectal cancer. The CDR3: CAISEQGGFDTIYF. CDR3 in DNA: TGTGCCATCAGTGAGCAGGGAGGGTTTGACACCATATATTTT.